Presented here are 25 T cell receptor beta chains from one specimen sequenced in a study of blood T cells in healthy people across ages. The use of a sample-barcoded 5' primer and a J-beta primer mix characterized a second PCR of roughly 6 to 11 cycles. TCRdb analysed the 5' RACE reads with MiXCR anew, one entry per CDR3 protein. The sample yields about 650,000 distinct CDR3 sequences, approximately 31% seen once. Input material: blood. The origin of the receptors is a woman aged 80 or over in good health.

This clonotype came up many times. The chain employs TRBV7-2 and TRBJ2-3, with a possible D match to TRBD1 (5 bases). CDR1 and CDR2 (germline): SGHTA, FQGNSA. V was shortened by 4 bases and J by 0 bases, with 11 bases between the two germline ends. There are 15 residues in the CDR3. The chain's CDR3 is CASSSRQTSTDTQYF. CDR3 bases: TGTGCCAGCAGCTCGAGACAGACGAGCACAGATACGCAGTATTTT.

The chain uses TRBV5-1 and TRBJ2-2; D might be TRBD1 or TRBD2, each matching 7 bases. The CDR3 totals 16 residues. Germline CDR1 SGHRS, CDR2 YFSETQ. V was shortened by 4 bases and J by 3 bases, with 16 bases between the two germline ends. The DNA for the CDR3 is TGCGCCAGCAGCCCTGGGAGGGGGCTGGACACCGGGGAGCTGTTTTTT. As protein: CASSPGRGLDTGELFF. Full variable domain (remainder filled in from reference TRBV5-1 and TRBJ2-2): KAGVTQTPRYLIKTRGQQVTLSCSPISGHRSVSWYQQTPGQGLQFLFEYFSETQRNKGNFPGRFSGRQFSNSRSEMNVSTLELGDSALYLCASSPGRGLDTGELFFGEGSRLTVL.

The V gene is TRBV5-1, the J gene TRBJ1-1; tentative D call: TRBD1 (5 bases). V gave up 4 bases and J gave up 4 bases, with 17 bases separating them. The CDR3 is 15 residues long. Germline lookup yields CDR1 SGHRS and CDR2 YFSETQ. As DNA, the CDR3 is TGCGCCAGCAGCACCCAGACAGCGTCGCTCACTGAAGCTTTCTTT. Protein product: CASSTQTASLTEAFF. The full variable domain, its missing parts supplied by reference TRBV5-1 and TRBJ1-1, is KAGVTQTPRYLIKTRGQQVTLSCSPISGHRSVSWYQQTPGQGLQFLFEYFSETQRNKGNFPGRFSGRQFSNSRSEMNVSTLELGDSALYLCASSTQTASLTEAFFGQGTRLTVV.

Details on this clonotype: This may come from a read error, since a much larger clone is one base off. This sequence joins TRBV7-2 and TRBJ1-2; D is perhaps TRBD1 (6 bases). The germline V gene encodes CDR1 SGHTA and CDR2 FQGNSA. The CDR3 contains 14 residues. V dropped 5 bases and J dropped 7 bases, with 17 bases sitting between them. The CDR3 is CASSAPTGERGYTF. CDR3 bases: TGTGCCAGCAGCGCCCCGACAGGAGAGCGTGGCTACACCTTC.

About this clonotype itself: Possible read error: a much larger clone is one base away. This chain connects TRBV7-2 to TRBJ2-1, with D possibly matching TRBD2 (7 bases). In germline, CDR1 is SGHTA, CDR2 FQGNSA. V was clipped by 3 bases and J by 6 bases, with 15 bases between them. The CDR3 runs to 15 residues. In DNA form, the CDR3 reads TGTGCCAGCAGCTTTTGCGGGGGCCCGGGCAATGAGCAGTTCTTC. Its translation: CASSFCGGPGNEQFF.

A remark on this clonotype: A much larger clone sits a single nucleotide away, making a read error possible. This sequence joins TRBV11-1 and TRBJ2-1; D is perhaps TRBD2 (7 bases). CDR1 and CDR2 from the germline V gene are SGHAT and FQDESV (reference sequence). Trimming pared 1 base from V and 10 bases from J, leaving 35 bases between. The CDR3 contains 21 residues. The CDR3 DNA follows: TGTGCCAGCAGCTTAGTTGATCGGGGGGCGACAGATCAAAAGAGTTCCTACGAGCAGTTCTTC. It encodes CASSLVDRGATDQKSSYEQFF.

The J gene is TRBJ2-7, the V gene TRBV7-2; a weak D match, TRBD1 (6 bases). The CDR3 runs to 15 residues. The ends were cut back, 5 bases at V and 6 bases at J, with 20 bases in the middle. Germline CDR1 and CDR2: SGHTA and FQGNSA. The CDR3 region has the DNA TGTGCCAGCAGCCAAGCAGAGGGGGTCGTAACCGAGCAGTACTTC. It codes for CASSQAEGVVTEQYF.

CDR3 in DNA: TGTGCCTCACCGGGACAGCCCGCGGAACTCAATAGTCCCAGCGAAAAACTGTTTTTT. Protein sequence: CASPGQPAELNSPSEKLFF. The rearrangement uses TRBV3-1 and TRBJ1-4; 7 positions agree with TRBD1. V was clipped by 11 bases and J by 8 bases; unmatched bases: 29. Germline-derived CDR1 and CDR2 are LGHDT and YNNKEL (reference sequence). The CDR3 runs to 19 residues.

A few counts support this clonotype. This may be a read error, as it is one base from a much larger clone. The CDR3 coding sequence is TGTGCCAGCAGCTTAGAGGATAGCGGGGGCTACGAGCGGTACTTC. This encodes CASSLEDSGGYERYF. V gene TRBV7-6 combines with J gene TRBJ2-7, with TRBD2 identical over 9 bases. The CDR3 runs to 15 residues. CDR1 and CDR2 (germline): SGHVS, FNYEAQ.

A word on this clonotype: A much larger clonotype is one base distant, so this may be a read error. This rearrangement joins TRBV7-2 to TRBJ2-2; D possibly corresponds to TRBD1 (5 bases). The CDR3 contains 14 residues. Germline V gives CDR1 SGHTA, CDR2 FQGNSA. With 1 base removed from V and 7 bases from J, the gap between germline ends came to 10 bases. CDR3 DNA: TGTGCCAGCAGCTTAGGGGGCTTCATCGGGGAGCTGTTTTTT. It specifies CASSLGGFIGELFF.

Details on this clonotype: This may stem from a read error, because a much larger clone lies one nucleotide away. The V and J genes are TRBV20-1 and TRBJ2-5; D gene ambiguous. CDR3 length: 12 residues. The germline gives CDR1 DFQATT, CDR2 SNEGSKA (reference sequence). The CDR3 loop reads CRASGPGETQYF. In DNA, the CDR3 is TGCAGGGCTAGTGGGCCTGGCGAGACCCAGTACTTC.

The CDR3: CATSGHDRTDTQYF. The CDR3 DNA reads TGTGCCACCAGTGGTCATGACCGTACAGATACGCAGTATTTT. The chain carries TRBV24-1 and TRBJ2-3; the D is unclear. The CDR3 consists of 14 residues. The germline V gene encodes CDR1 KGHDR and CDR2 SFDVKD. V lost 5 bases and J 3 bases, leaving 11 bases between the germline ends.

This rearrangement joins TRBV20-1 to TRBJ2-3; 12 bases are shared with TRBD2. The germline V gene has CDR1 DFQATT and CDR2 SNEGSKA (reference sequence). The ends lost 7 bases at V and 0 bases at J; junction bases unmatched: 8. The CDR3 sequence is 16 residues long. CDR3 DNA: TGCAGTGTTAAGACTAGCGGGGGTGCTAGCACAGATACGCAGTATTTT. It is translated as CSVKTSGGASTDTQYF.

The rearrangement uses TRBV15 and TRBJ2-1; perhaps TRBD1 as D (6 bases). The DNA end favors TRBJ2-7, so the J call may be wrong. The CDR3 contains 17 residues. From germline, CDR1 is LNHNV and CDR2 YYDKDF (reference sequence). The CDR3 protein is CATSRDRFRVWDNEQYF. CDR3 sequence (DNA): TGTGCCACCAGCAGAGATCGTTTCAGGGTCTGGGACAATGAGCAGTACTTC.

This clonotype was recorded at least ten times. The V call is TRBV3-1, the J call TRBJ1-5; TRBD1 might be the D (6 bases). The germline CDR1 and CDR2 sequences are LGHDT and YNNKEL (reference sequence). The CDR3 totals 16 residues. The V gene lost 2 bases and the J gene lost 1 base, with 12 bases spanning the gap. CDR3 sequence (DNA): TGTGCCAGCAGCCAATCGGGGGCTGGGAGCAATCAGCCCCAGCATTTT. Translating it yields CASSQSGAGSNQPQHF.

The chain is built from TRBV12-3 or TRBV12-4 and TRBJ2-3; D is undetermined. The CDR3 consists of 12 residues. The V gene lost 7 bases and the J gene lost 3 bases, with 8 bases spanning the gap. This CDR3 reads CASKVPTDTQYF. In DNA form, the CDR3 reads TGTGCCAGCAAGGTCCCAACAGATACGCAGTATTTT.

This clonotype appeared many times. The chain carries TRBV20-1 and TRBJ2-7; 11 bases fit TRBD2. From germline, CDR1 is DFQATT and CDR2 SNEGSKA (reference sequence). Trimming took 1 base from V and 2 from J; bases not matched to a gene: 1. CDR3 length: 14 amino acids. The CDR3 sequence: CSARATSGAYEQYF. DNA for the CDR3: TGCAGTGCTAGAGCGACTAGCGGGGCCTACGAGCAGTACTTC.

This clonotype occurred many times. The V call is TRBV6-2 or TRBV6-3, the J call TRBJ1-2, with 9 bases aligning to TRBD1. The CDR3 spans 14 residues. J was trimmed by 7 bases and V by 6 bases; bases with no gene match: 9. In germline, CDR1 is MNHEY, CDR2 SVGEGT. The CDR3 region is CASRPGQGLAGYTF. CDR3 bases: TGTGCCAGCAGACCAGGACAGGGGCTGGCTGGCTACACCTTC.

This clonotype was counted many times. The chain carries TRBV12-3 or TRBV12-4 and TRBJ1-1; D is unresolved. The CDR3 runs 14 residues. V was pared by 1 base and J by 6 bases, with 12 bases between. This CDR3 reads CASSLERLAAEAFF. The CDR3 nucleotides are TGTGCCAGCAGTTTAGAGAGACTCGCCGCTGAAGCTTTCTTT.

The table lists this clonotype with many counts. V and J are TRBV27 and TRBJ2-7; 10 bases map to TRBD1. The CDR3 loop spans 15 amino acids. Germline-derived CDR1 and CDR2 are MNHEY and SMNVEV (reference sequence). J gave up 3 bases and V 6 bases, and 8 bases lay outside the gene matches. This CDR3 reads CASSPTGGLFYEQYF. In DNA, the CDR3 is TGTGCCAGCAGCCCGACAGGGGGCCTTTTCTACGAGCAGTACTTC.

Turning to this clonotype: This may stem from a read error, because a much larger clone lies one nucleotide away. The chain carries TRBV20-1 and TRBJ2-7; tentative D call: TRBD2 (7 bases). The end of the DNA is better explained by TRBJ2-5, so the J call may be wrong. This CDR3 has 15 residues. Germline V gives CDR1 DFQATT, CDR2 SNEGSKA (reference sequence). The CDR3 sequence: CSAPTMGGGGETQYF. The CDR3 DNA is TGCAGTGCCCCGACCATGGGGGGGGGCGGGGAGACCCAGTACTTC.

About this clonotype itself: Since a much larger clone is just one base distant, this may be a read error. V is TRBV29-1 and J is TRBJ2-5, with 9 bases lining up with TRBD1. The CDR3 is 14 amino acids. The J segment lost 11 bases and the V segment lost 7 bases, leaving 17 bases of the junction unmatched. Germline V gene data show CDR1 as SQVTM and CDR2 as ANQGSEA. This chain's CDR3 is CSGLPGQGMNEQYF. The CDR3 DNA reads TGCAGCGGCCTCCCGGGACAGGGCATGAATGAGCAGTACTTC.

The chain couples TRBV4-1 to TRBJ1-5; the match to TRBD1 covers 7 bases. Trimming at V came to 3 bases and at J to 5 bases, leaving 7 bases not matched to a gene. CDR1 and CDR2 (germline): MGHRA, YSYEKL. The CDR3 loop spans 15 amino acids. The CDR3 DNA reads TGCGCCAGCAGCCAGACAGACAGGGCCCATCAGCCCCAGCATTTT. Translated, it gives CASSQTDRAHQPQHF.

The chain recombines TRBV12-3 or TRBV12-4 with TRBJ2-3; TRBD2 aligns across 7 bases. The CDR3 is made up of 14 amino acids. V lost 6 bases and J lost 4; bases outside the gene matches: 7. The CDR3 loop reads CASSRAGPADTQYF. CDR3 DNA sequence: TGTGCCAGCAGCAGAGCGGGGCCAGCAGATACGCAGTATTTT.

The sample holds many counts of this clonotype. The V and J genes are TRBV7-2 and TRBJ2-5; the D gene is possibly TRBD2 (6 bases). The germline V and J ends were trimmed by 3 bases and 2 bases, with 10 bases remaining between them. Germline V gene lookup returns CDR1 SGHTA and CDR2 FQGNSA. CDR3 length: 14 amino acids. The CDR3 DNA follows: TGTGCCAGCAGCTTTGGGACTTTACAAGAGACCCAGTACTTC. Encoded protein: CASSFGTLQETQYF. The full variable domain, rest sourced from reference TRBV7-2 and TRBJ2-5, is GAGVSQSPSNKVTEKGKDVELRCDPISGHTALYWYRQSLGQGLEFLIYFQGNSAPDKSGLPSDRFSAERTGGSVSTLTIQRTQQEDSAVYLCASSFGTLQETQYFGPGTRLLVL.